The clone carrying this T cell receptor beta chain was detected ten times or more. The data were obtained in a study of T cells in Graves' hyperthyroidism and ophthalmopathy. Stable Graves' hyperthyroidism denoted no ophthalmopathy progression over 18 months. Uncontrolled infection, other autoimmune disease, pregnancy or lactation disqualified patients from enrolment. On the basis of clinical symptoms, serum thyroxine and TRAb, thyroid ultrasound and orbital computed tomography, diagnoses were made. Germline CDR1 reads MNHEY; CDR2 reads SVGEGT. CDR3 length: 13 residues. V gave up 3 bases and J gave up 5 bases, with 9 bases separating them. Amplified TCR beta CDR3 regions came from RNA transcripts. The study used the HTBI primer set for a first-round RT-PCR of the TCR CDR3. Using its own MiXCR run on the multiplex PCR reads, TCRdb lists one record per CDR3 protein. The top ten clones hold approximately 7% of a sample with 500,000 to 750,000 distinct CDR3 sequences, about a sixth of them seen once.

The chain uses TRBV6-2 or TRBV6-3 and TRBJ2-3; no clear D gene. Material for sequencing was blood. The source of this sequence is a woman in her 30s with Graves' hyperthyroidism. CDR3 residues: CASSYFGVDTQYF. The CDR3 DNA follows: TGTGCCAGCAGTTATTTTGGTGTAGATACGCAGTATTTT.